The clone carrying this T cell receptor beta chain was picked up one time. The antigen is unknown. This sample is drawn from a study of cytomegalovirus exposure and HLA in healthy donors. Primers for the PCR totalled 60 Vbeta and 13 Jbeta. The table came from immunoSEQ multiplex PCR; TCRdb's copy has only in-frame clones and leaves some out. This sample yields under 150,000 clones, of which roughly 83% are seen a single time; roughly 2% belongs to the top ten. Points from the study as a whole: Later analysis identified several of the most significant clusters that appeared linked to common viral pathogens.

The sequence was collected from a man aged 18 to 35 in good health and CMV-seronegative. The sequenced material came from PBMCs.

The CDR3 DNA reads as TGTGCCAGCAGCCAAGATCCAGGGGACTATGGCTACACCTTC. It encodes CASSQDPGDYGYTF. The V and J genes are TRBV4-2 and TRBJ1-2, with D tentatively TRBD1 (6 bases). The CDR3 has 14 residues. Deletions cut 0 bases from V and 3 bases from J, with 8 bases between. Germline V gene sequence: CDR1 LGHNA, CDR2 YNFKEQ.